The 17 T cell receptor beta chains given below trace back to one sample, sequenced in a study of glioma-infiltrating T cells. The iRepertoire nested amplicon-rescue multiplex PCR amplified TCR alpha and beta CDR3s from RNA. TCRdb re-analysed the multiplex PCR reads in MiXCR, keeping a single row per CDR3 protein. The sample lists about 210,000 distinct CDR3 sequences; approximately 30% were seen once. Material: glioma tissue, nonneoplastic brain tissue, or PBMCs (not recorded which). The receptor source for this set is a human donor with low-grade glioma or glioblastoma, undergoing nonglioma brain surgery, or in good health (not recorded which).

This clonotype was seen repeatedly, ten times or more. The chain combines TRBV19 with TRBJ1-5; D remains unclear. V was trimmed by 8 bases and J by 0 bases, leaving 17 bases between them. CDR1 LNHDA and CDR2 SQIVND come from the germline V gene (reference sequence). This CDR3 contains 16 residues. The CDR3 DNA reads TGTGCCAGTGACAAGGACCCAACCCATAGCAATCAGCCCCAGCATTTT. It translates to CASDKDPTHSNQPQHF.

Here the CDR3 reads CASSQDVGVYSEKLFF. In DNA, the CDR3 is TGCGCCAGCAGCCAAGATGTAGGGGTTTACAGTGAAAAACTGTTTTTT. The rearrangement joins TRBV4-1 to TRBJ1-4; weak D call: TRBD1 (5 bases). Germline CDR1 is MGHRA and CDR2 is YSYEKL. This CDR3 is built from 16 residues. V dropped 0 bases and J dropped 7 bases, with 15 bases sitting between them.

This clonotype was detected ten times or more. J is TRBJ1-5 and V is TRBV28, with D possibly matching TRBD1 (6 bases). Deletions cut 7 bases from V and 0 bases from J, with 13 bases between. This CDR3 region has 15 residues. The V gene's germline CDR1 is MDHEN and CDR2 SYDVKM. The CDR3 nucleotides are TGTGCCAGCAACGGACAGATGATTAGCAATCAGCCCCAGCATTTT. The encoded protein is CASNGQMISNQPQHF.

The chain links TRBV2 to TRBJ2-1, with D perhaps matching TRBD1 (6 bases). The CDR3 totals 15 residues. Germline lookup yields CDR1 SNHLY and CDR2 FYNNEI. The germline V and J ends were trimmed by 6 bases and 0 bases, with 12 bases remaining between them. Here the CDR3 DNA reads TGTGCCAGCAGACGGACAGAGAGCTCCTACAATGAGCAGTTCTTC. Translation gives CASRRTESSYNEQFF.

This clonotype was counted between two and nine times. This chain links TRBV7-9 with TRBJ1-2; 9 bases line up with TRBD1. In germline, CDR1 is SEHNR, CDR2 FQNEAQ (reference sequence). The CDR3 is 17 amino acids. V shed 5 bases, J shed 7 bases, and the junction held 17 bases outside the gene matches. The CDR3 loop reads CASSTSASYRDRAGYTF. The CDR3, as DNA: TGTGCCAGCAGCACCAGTGCTTCATACCGGGACAGGGCTGGCTACACCTTC.

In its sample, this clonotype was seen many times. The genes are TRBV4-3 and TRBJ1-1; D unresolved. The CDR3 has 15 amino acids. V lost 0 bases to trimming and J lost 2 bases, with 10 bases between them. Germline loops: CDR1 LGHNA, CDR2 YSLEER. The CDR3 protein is CASSQERRLNTEAFF. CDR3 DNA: TGCGCCAGCAGCCAAGAGCGACGGCTTAACACTGAAGCTTTCTTT.

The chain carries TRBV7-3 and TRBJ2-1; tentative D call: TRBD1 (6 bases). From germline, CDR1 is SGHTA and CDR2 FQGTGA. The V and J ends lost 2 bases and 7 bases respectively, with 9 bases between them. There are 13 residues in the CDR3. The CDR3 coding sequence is TGTGCCAGCAGCTTATACAGGGAAAATGAGCAGTTCTTC. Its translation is CASSLYRENEQFF.

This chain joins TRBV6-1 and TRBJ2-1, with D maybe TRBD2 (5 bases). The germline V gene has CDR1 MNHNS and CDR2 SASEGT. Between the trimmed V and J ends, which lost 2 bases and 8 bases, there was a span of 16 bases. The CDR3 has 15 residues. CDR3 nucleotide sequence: TGTGCCAGCAGTGAATCGCTGGGGAGCTCCTATGAGCAGTTCTTC. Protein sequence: CASSESLGSSYEQFF.

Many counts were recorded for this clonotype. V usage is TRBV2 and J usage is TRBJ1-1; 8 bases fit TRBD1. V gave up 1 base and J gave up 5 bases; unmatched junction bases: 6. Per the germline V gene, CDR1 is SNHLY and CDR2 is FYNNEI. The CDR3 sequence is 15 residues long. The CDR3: CASSEGPGGYTEAFF. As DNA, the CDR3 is TGTGCCAGCAGTGAAGGGCCAGGGGGCTATACTGAAGCTTTCTTT.

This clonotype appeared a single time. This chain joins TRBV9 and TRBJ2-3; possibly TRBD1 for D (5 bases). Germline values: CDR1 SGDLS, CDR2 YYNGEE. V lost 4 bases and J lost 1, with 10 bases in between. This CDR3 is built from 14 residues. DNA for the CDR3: TGTGCCAGCAGCATAGGACAAGGCACAGATACGCAGTATTTT. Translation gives CASSIGQGTDTQYF.

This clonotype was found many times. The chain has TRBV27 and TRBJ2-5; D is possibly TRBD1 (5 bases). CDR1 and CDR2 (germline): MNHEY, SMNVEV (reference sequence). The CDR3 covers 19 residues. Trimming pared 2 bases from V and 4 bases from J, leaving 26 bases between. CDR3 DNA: TGTGCCAGCAGTTTAGGTTCTCTGCGCACAGGCTTCCCTTTAGAGACCCAGTACTTC. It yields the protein CASSLGSLRTGFPLETQYF.

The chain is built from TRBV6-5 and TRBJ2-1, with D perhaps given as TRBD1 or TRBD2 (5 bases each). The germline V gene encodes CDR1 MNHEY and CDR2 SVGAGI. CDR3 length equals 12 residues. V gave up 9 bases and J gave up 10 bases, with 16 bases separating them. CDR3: CARSPGRDEQFF. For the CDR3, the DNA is TGTGCCAGGAGCCCCGGAAGGGACGAGCAGTTCTTC.

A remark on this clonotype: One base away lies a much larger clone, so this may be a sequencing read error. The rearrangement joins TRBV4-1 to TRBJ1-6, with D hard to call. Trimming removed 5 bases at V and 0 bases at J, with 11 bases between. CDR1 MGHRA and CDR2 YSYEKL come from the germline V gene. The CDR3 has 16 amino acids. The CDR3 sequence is CASSKDWSSYNSPLHF. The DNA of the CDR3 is TGCGCCAGCAGCAAGGACTGGAGCTCCTATAATTCACCCCTCCACTTT.

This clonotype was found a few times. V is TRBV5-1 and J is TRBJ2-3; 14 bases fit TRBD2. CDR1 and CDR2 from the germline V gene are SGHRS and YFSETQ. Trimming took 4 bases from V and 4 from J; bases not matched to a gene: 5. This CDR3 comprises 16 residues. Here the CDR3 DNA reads TGCGCCAGCAGCGGGGGACTAGCGGGAGATCCAGATACGCAGTATTTT. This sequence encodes CASSGGLAGDPDTQYF.

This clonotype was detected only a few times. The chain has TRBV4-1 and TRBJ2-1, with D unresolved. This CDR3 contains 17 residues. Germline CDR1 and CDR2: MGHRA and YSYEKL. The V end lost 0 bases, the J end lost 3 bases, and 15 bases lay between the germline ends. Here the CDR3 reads CASSQDYLTARYNEQFF. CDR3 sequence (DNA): TGCGCCAGCAGCCAAGATTATTTAACAGCCCGCTACAATGAGCAGTTCTTC.

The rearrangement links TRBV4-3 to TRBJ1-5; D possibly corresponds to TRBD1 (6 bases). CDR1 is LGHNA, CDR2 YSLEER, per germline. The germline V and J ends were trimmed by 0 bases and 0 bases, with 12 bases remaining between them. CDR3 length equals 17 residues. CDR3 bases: TGCGCCAGCAGCCAAGAATGGACAGTTTATAGCAATCAGCCCCAGCATTTT. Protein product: CASSQEWTVYSNQPQHF.

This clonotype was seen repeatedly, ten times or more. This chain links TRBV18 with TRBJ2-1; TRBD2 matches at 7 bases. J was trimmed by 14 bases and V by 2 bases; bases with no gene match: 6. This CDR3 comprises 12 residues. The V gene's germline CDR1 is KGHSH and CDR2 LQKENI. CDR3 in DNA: TGTGCCAGCTCACCAAGCGGGACCGAGAAGTTCTTC. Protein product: CASSPSGTEKFF.